This TCR beta chain was recorded in a study of T-cell reconstitution after alpha-beta-depleted transplantation in children. Germline V gene sequence: CDR1 MGHRA, CDR2 YSYEKL. Trimming took 1 base from V and 4 from J, leaving 10 bases between them. The CDR3 runs to 14 residues. Study observations and caveats: Hyperexpanded clones declined; after one year, newly produced T cells mostly supplied diversity.

The TCRbeta library incorporated unique molecular identifiers. MiXCR, run by TCRdb on the PCR reads, gives a single entry per CDR3 protein. The table records over 450,000 distinct CDR3 sequences, roughly a tenth of them present only once. This clonotype has a handful of counts. Its antigen is unknown. This sequence joins TRBV4-1 and TRBJ1-1, with D perhaps TRBD1 (5 bases). The sample was PBMCs, taken before TCRalphabeta/CD19-depleted stem cell transplant. This clonotype was sampled from a child aged 2 to 9 with inherited bone marrow failure, due to receive a stem cell transplant. The CDR3 is CASSQGGGGTEAFF. In nucleotides, the CDR3 is TGCGCCAGCAGCCAAGGCGGGGGTGGCACTGAAGCTTTCTTT.